These 28 T cell receptor beta chains share one sample of origin, sequenced in a study of CD8+CD57+ T cells in acquired aplastic anemia. Profiles of TCR beta VDJ and CDR3 were generated from a genomic DNA template. TCRdb itself ran the reads through MiXCR, one entry per CDR3 protein. The sample shows approximately 190,000 distinct CDR3 sequences, roughly half of them seen only once. Patients selected for sequencing had displayed CD8+CD57+ cell expansion by flow cytometry. Sequenced sample: sorted CD4+, CD8+, or CD8+CD57+ T cells (not recorded which) from PBMCs. The receptors shown here come from a human donor with aplastic anemia.

The chain uses TRBV29-1 and TRBJ2-7; 10 nucleotides match TRBD1. V was pared by 6 bases and J by 0 bases, with 5 bases of the junction left unmatched. Germline V gives CDR1 SQVTM, CDR2 ANQGSEA. The CDR3 is made up of 14 amino acids. CDR3 coding DNA: TGCAGCGTCTGGACAGGGGGATCCTCCTACGAGCAGTACTTC. Amino acid sequence: CSVWTGGSSYEQYF.

DNA of the CDR3: TGTGCCAGCAGCGTAGGGGAGGTCAGAGACTCTGGGGCCAACGTCCTGACTTTC. It is translated as CASSVGEVRDSGANVLTF. The rearrangement uses TRBV9 and TRBJ2-6, with a weak D call TRBD2 (6 bases). The CDR3 length is 18 residues. The V end was cut by 0 bases, the J end by 0 bases, with 13 bases between. The V gene's germline CDR1 is SGDLS and CDR2 YYNGEE.

This rearrangement joins TRBV20-1 to TRBJ2-7; 7 bases are shared with TRBD1. The CDR3 is 12 amino acids. J gave up 3 bases and V 5 bases, and 4 bases lay outside the gene matches. Looked up from germline, CDR1 is DFQATT and CDR2 is SNEGSKA (reference sequence). This CDR3 reads CSAQTGLYEQYF. Written as DNA, the CDR3 is TGCAGTGCTCAGACAGGGCTCTACGAGCAGTACTTC.

This clonotype was counted at least ten times. The V gene is TRBV19, the J gene TRBJ2-1; 9 bases align to TRBD2. With 10 bases clipped from V and 7 bases from J, the junction kept 17 bases outside the gene matches. The CDR3 sequence is 16 residues long. CDR1 is LNHDA, CDR2 SQIVND, per germline (reference sequence). The DNA of the CDR3 is TGTGCCACCTCCCCCAAGAGGACTAGCGAAGGGAATGAGCAGTTCTTC. Its translation is CATSPKRTSEGNEQFF.

The table lists this clonotype with a count of one. V usage is TRBV7-3 and J usage is TRBJ1-5, with D unclear. This CDR3 spans 15 amino acids. Trimming shortened V by 5 bases and J by 3 bases, and 14 bases separated the two germline ends. Germline assignment: CDR1 SGHTA and CDR2 FQGTGA. CDR3 in amino acids: CASSLQAGYNQPQHF. CDR3 sequence (DNA): TGTGCCAGCAGCCTTCAGGCCGGGTACAATCAGCCCCAGCATTTT.

This clonotype was observed many times. This sequence joins TRBV7-9 and TRBJ1-1; 7 bases map to TRBD1. The J segment lost 5 bases and the V segment lost 6 bases, leaving 9 bases of the junction unmatched. Germline lookup yields CDR1 SEHNR and CDR2 FQNEAQ (reference sequence). The CDR3 sequence is 14 residues long. The CDR3 loop is CASSVGTDATEAFF. The CDR3 nucleotides are TGTGCCAGCAGTGTGGGGACAGACGCAACTGAAGCTTTCTTT.

This clonotype appeared a few times. The chain uses TRBV20-1 and TRBJ2-7; D call uncertain. The germline gives CDR1 DFQATT, CDR2 SNEGSKA (reference sequence). The ends were cut back, 3 bases at V and 4 bases at J, with 7 bases in the middle. The CDR3 spans 11 residues. Here the CDR3 reads CSASMRYEQYF. The DNA for the CDR3 is TGCAGTGCTAGTATGCGATACGAGCAGTACTTC.

This clonotype was counted a few times. This chain joins TRBV5-4 and TRBJ2-2, with D tentatively TRBD1 or TRBD2 (5 bases each). Germline CDR1 reads SGHNT; CDR2 reads YYREEE (reference sequence). V was shortened by 4 bases and J by 4 bases, with 14 bases between the two germline ends. This CDR3 region has 15 residues. CDR3 in amino acids: CASSPEGQATGELFF. As DNA, the CDR3 is TGTGCCAGCAGCCCCGAGGGGCAGGCCACCGGGGAGCTGTTTTTT.

On this clonotype: With a much larger clone just one base away, this may be a read error. The chain links TRBV5-1 to TRBJ1-5; D unclear. Germline CDR1 is SGHRS and CDR2 is YFSETQ. The CDR3 extends over 16 amino acids. The V end was cut by 4 bases, the J end by 6 bases, with 20 bases between. Here the CDR3 reads CASSRRELSGSQPQHF. CDR3 DNA sequence: TGCGCCAGCAGCCGACGAGAGCTTTCCGGCAGTCAGCCCCAGCATTTT. The full variable domain, rest sourced from reference TRBV5-1 and TRBJ1-5, is KAGVTQTPRYLIKTRGQQVTLSCSPISGHRSVSWYQQTPGQGLQFLFEYFSETQRNKGNFPGRFSGRQFSNSRSEMNVSTLELGDSALYLCASSRRELSGSQPQHFGDGTRLSIL.

This clonotype was seen many times. The rearrangement uses TRBV7-9 and TRBJ1-6; D gene uncertain. The germline gives CDR1 SEHNR, CDR2 FQNEAQ (reference sequence). Trimming stripped 0 bases from V and 10 bases from J, with 16 bases between. The CDR3 loop spans 16 amino acids. The DNA for the CDR3 is TGTGCCAGCAGCTTAGCGAGGAAAGGGAGAGGCTCACCCCTCCACTTT. It specifies CASSLARKGRGSPLHF.

This clonotype came up many times. The J gene is TRBJ1-1, the V gene TRBV30; possibly TRBD1 for D (5 bases). The germline V and J ends were trimmed by 5 bases and 0 bases, with 13 bases remaining between them. CDR3 length: 14 amino acids. Germline CDR1 GTSNPN, CDR2 SVGIG (reference sequence). The CDR3 sequence: CAWGRTTMNTEAFF. The CDR3 region has the DNA TGTGCCTGGGGTAGGACAACTATGAACACTGAAGCTTTCTTT.

V is TRBV2 and J is TRBJ2-1; 8 bases fit TRBD2. V lost 5 bases to trimming and J lost 7 bases; unmatched junction nucleotides: 10. This CDR3 region has 15 residues. CDR1 is SNHLY, CDR2 FYNNEI, per germline. CDR3 sequence (DNA): TGTGCCAGCAGTATCAGTCTCGGGAGGGGAAATGAGCAGTTCTTC. The encoded protein is CASSISLGRGNEQFF.

This clonotype was picked up a small number of times. The J gene is TRBJ1-1, the V gene TRBV25-1, with D tentatively TRBD1 (6 bases). The V gene's germline CDR1 is MGHDK and CDR2 SYGVNS. The CDR3 contains 14 residues. The V and J ends lost 5 bases and 4 bases respectively, with 14 bases between them. The CDR3 loop reads CASSSATGPTEAFF. CDR3 nucleotide sequence: TGTGCCAGCAGTTCCGCTACAGGGCCCACTGAAGCTTTCTTT.

This clonotype was counted ten times or more. The chain has TRBV2 and TRBJ1-5, with 8 bases that match TRBD1. Germline CDR1 SNHLY, CDR2 FYNNEI. This CDR3 is 15 amino acids long. The V and J ends lost 6 bases and 2 bases, in that order; junction bases with no gene match: 6. CDR3 in amino acids: CASSPQGAGNQPQHF. CDR3 nucleotides: TGTGCCAGCAGCCCCCAGGGGGCCGGCAATCAGCCCCAGCATTTT.

V gene TRBV12-3 or TRBV12-4 combines with J gene TRBJ2-3, with 7 bases matching TRBD2. Trimming cost V 6 bases and J 1 base; bases outside gene matches: 10. The CDR3 spans 16 residues. CDR3 residues: CASSLDAGVGTDTQYF. Here the CDR3 DNA reads TGTGCCAGCAGCCTGGACGCGGGAGTCGGCACAGATACGCAGTATTTT.

There are a few counts of this clonotype. This sequence joins TRBV20-1 and TRBJ2-1; 9 bases are shared with TRBD1. Losses at the gene ends were 3 bases for V and 3 bases for J; bases not matched to a gene: 0. CDR1 is DFQATT, CDR2 SNEGSKA, per germline (reference sequence). This CDR3 comprises 13 residues. The CDR3 nucleotides are TGCAGTGCTAGGGGACAGGGCTACAATGAGCAGTTCTTC. Translated: CSARGQGYNEQFF.

Details on this clonotype: It may be a read error: a sequence one base away is much more abundant. The chain employs TRBV9 and TRBJ1-3; D ambiguous. Per germline, CDR1 SGDLS and CDR2 YYNGEE. The CDR3 has 17 amino acids. The DNA for the CDR3 is TGTGCCAGCAGCGTGGGTCGCAGTCGGAGCTCTGGAACCACCATATATTTT. This translates into CASSVGRSRSSGTTIYF.

There are many counts of this clonotype. This clone may be a read error of a much larger clone one base away. V usage is TRBV25-1 and J usage is TRBJ1-5; D remains unclear. This CDR3 contains 13 residues. Per the germline V gene, CDR1 is MGHDK and CDR2 is SYGVNS. V dropped 8 bases and J dropped 9 bases, with 17 bases sitting between them. The CDR3: CASGREGVRPQHF. The CDR3 DNA follows: TGTGCCAGCGGAAGGGAGGGAGTTCGGCCCCAGCATTTT.

This clonotype has only a few counts. The germline gene is not matched at one end of the junction; a read error may be the cause. The CDR3 coding sequence is TGCGCCAGCAACTTGGGGGACTACGAGCAGTACTTC. This sequence encodes CASNLGDYEQYF. This sequence joins TRBV5-1 and TRBJ2-7; either TRBD1 or TRBD2 may fit D (5 bases each). Germline values: CDR1 SGHRS, CDR2 YFSETQ. The CDR3 loop spans 12 amino acids.

The CDR3 DNA sequence: TGTGCCAGCAGTCGTCAAACATCAGAGACCCAGTACTTC. Translation gives CASSRQTSETQYF. The chain is built from TRBV7-6 and TRBJ2-5; D gene unclear. V shed 6 bases and J shed 4 bases, with 12 bases lying between them. Germline V gene lookup returns CDR1 SGHVS and CDR2 FNYEAQ. CDR3 size: 13 residues.

This clonotype appeared a few times. The chain couples TRBV7-6 to TRBJ2-7; possibly TRBD1 for D (5 bases). CDR1 and CDR2 from the germline V gene are SGHVS and FNYEAQ. V shed 5 bases and J shed 4 bases, with 12 bases lying between them. The CDR3 is 13 residues long. The CDR3 sequence is CASSTLTGYEQYF. In DNA, the CDR3 is TGTGCCAGCAGCACCCTCACAGGTTACGAGCAGTACTTC.

This clonotype was recorded only once. The chain recombines TRBV2 with TRBJ1-2; the D gene is possibly TRBD1 (5 bases). V lost 5 bases, J lost 4 bases, and 14 bases lay in between. In germline, CDR1 is SNHLY, CDR2 FYNNEI. CDR3 size: 14 residues. The CDR3 region has the DNA TGTGCCAGCAGTACTCGACAGCTGGGCTATGGCTACACCTTC. Translation gives CASSTRQLGYGYTF.

This clonotype was recorded many times. V is TRBV6-1 and J is TRBJ2-5; 10 nucleotides match TRBD2. Germline CDR1 and CDR2: MNHNS and SASEGT. Trimming removed 2 bases from V and 8 bases from J; junction bases left unmatched: 8. The CDR3 extends over 15 amino acids. The DNA of the CDR3 is TGTGCCAGCAGTGAATGGAGCGGGAGGGTAATCACCCAGTACTTC. Translating gives CASSEWSGRVITQYF.

On this clonotype: A much larger clonotype is one base distant, so this may be a read error. V gene TRBV4-1 combines with J gene TRBJ2-3, with unresolved D. This CDR3 spans 16 amino acids. V shed 4 bases and J shed 6 bases, with 20 bases lying between them. Germline CDR1 MGHRA, CDR2 YSYEKL. DNA of the CDR3: TGCGCCAGCAGCCTCCTGGCCGAGGTGGTTGGGGATACGCAGTATTTT. It is translated as CASSLLAEVVGDTQYF.

V usage is TRBV20-1 and J usage is TRBJ2-7; the D gene is possibly TRBD2 (7 bases). This CDR3 comprises 13 residues. Germline assignment: CDR1 DFQATT and CDR2 SNEGSKA (reference sequence). Deletions cut 7 bases from V and 4 bases from J, with 17 bases between. The CDR3 is CSGTEGGLYEQYF. CDR3 DNA: TGCAGTGGGACAGAGGGAGGGTTGTACGAGCAGTACTTC.

The rearrangement links TRBV20-1 to TRBJ2-5; 15 bases map to TRBD2. Germline V CDR1 and CDR2: DFQATT, SNEGSKA (reference sequence). The CDR3 is 15 amino acids. Trimming removed 1 base from V and 8 bases from J; junction bases left unmatched: 5. The CDR3 sequence is CSARGGLAGGRTQYF. The CDR3 coding sequence is TGCAGTGCTAGAGGAGGACTAGCGGGGGGGCGAACCCAGTACTTC.

In this sample, this clonotype turned up once. The chain recombines TRBV20-1 with TRBJ1-5; D possibly corresponds to TRBD1 (5 bases). Germline values: CDR1 DFQATT, CDR2 SNEGSKA (reference sequence). Between the trimmed V and J ends, which lost 7 bases and 7 bases, there was a span of 8 bases. This CDR3 has 10 residues. CDR3 protein: CSERGQPQHF. CDR3 sequence (DNA): TGCAGTGAAAGGGGACAGCCCCAGCATTTT.

This clonotype was seen at least ten times. The V and J genes are TRBV5-1 and TRBJ1-3; D unclear. The germline CDR1 and CDR2 sequences are SGHRS and YFSETQ. Between the trimmed V and J ends, which lost 4 bases and 2 bases, there was a span of 10 bases. The CDR3 has 14 residues. In DNA form, the CDR3 reads TGCGCCAGCAGCCAGACATTGGCTGGAAACACCATATATTTT. Protein: CASSQTLAGNTIYF.